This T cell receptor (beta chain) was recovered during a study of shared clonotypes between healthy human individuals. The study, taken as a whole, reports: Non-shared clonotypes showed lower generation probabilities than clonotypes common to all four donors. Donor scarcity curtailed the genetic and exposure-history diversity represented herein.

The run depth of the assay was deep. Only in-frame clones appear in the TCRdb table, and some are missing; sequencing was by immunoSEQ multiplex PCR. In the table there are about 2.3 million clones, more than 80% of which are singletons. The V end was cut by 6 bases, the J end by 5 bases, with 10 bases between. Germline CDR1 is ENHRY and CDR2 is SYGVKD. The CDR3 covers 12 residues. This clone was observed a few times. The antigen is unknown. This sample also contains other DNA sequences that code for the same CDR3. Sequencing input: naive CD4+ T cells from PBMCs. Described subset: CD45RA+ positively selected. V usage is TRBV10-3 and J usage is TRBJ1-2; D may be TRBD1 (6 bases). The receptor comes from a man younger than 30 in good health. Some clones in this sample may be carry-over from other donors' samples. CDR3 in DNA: TGTGCCATCAGCGAGGGGGAGTATGGCTACACCTTC. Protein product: CAISEGEYGYTF.